A selection of T cell receptor beta chains follows, all from one sample in a study of T cells in Graves' hyperthyroidism and ophthalmopathy. TCRdb processed the multiplex PCR reads anew with MiXCR; each CDR3 protein has one entry. The sample has some 620,000 distinct CDR3 sequences; 15% to 20% are singletons. The sample consisted of blood. The receptors here all came from a woman aged 25 to 39 with Graves' hyperthyroidism. The CDR3 runs from the conserved cysteine through the conserved F or W. D genes are given only for firm matches. The size field is filled for only some rows; it gives once, few, many or a size class.

cdr3_length | j_call | v_call | d_call | clone_size | cdr3_nt | cdr3_aa
15 | TRBJ2-7 | TRBV19 | TRBD1 | once | TGTGCCAGTAGTATAGGACCGGGGACAGCCTACGAGCAGTACTTC | CASSIGPGTAYEQYF
16 | TRBJ2-3 | TRBV13 | TRBD2 | many | TGTGCCAGCAGTCCTCTAGCGGCGGAGGGCGGAGATACGCAGTATTTT | CASSPLAAEGGDTQYF
18 | TRBJ2-2 | TRBV4-1 | TRBD2 | few | TGCGCCAGCAGCCAAGCTCTAGCGGGTCCCCGGTACACCGGGGAGCTGTTTTTT | CASSQALAGPRYTGELFF
12 | TRBJ2-5 | TRBV11-3 | - | many | TGTGCCAGCAGCGAGCTACTAGCCTCGGTGTACTTC | CASSELLASVYF
13 | TRBJ1-1 | TRBV20-1 | - | many | TGCAGTGCTAGAGTTCCGGGGTACACTGAAGCTTTCTTT | CSARVPGYTEAFF
17 | TRBJ1-6 | TRBV5-1 | - | - | TGCGCCAGCGGCTCCGAAACAGGGTGGGAGAGTAATTCACCCCTCCACTTT | CASGSETGWESNSPLHF
17 | TRBJ2-2 | TRBV7-8 | TRBD2 | many | TGTGCCAGCAGCTTATGGGTGATTAGCGGGAAGGACGGGGAGCTGTTTTTT | CASSLWVISGKDGELFF
16 | TRBJ1-6 | TRBV11-3 | - | - | TGTGCCAGCAGCCCGGGCCTGGGACAAGGAAATTCACCCCTCCACTTT | CASSPGLGQGNSPLHF
14 | TRBJ1-2 | TRBV7-2 | TRBD1 | few | TGTGCCAGCAGCTCTTACTTGACAGGGCCCGGCTACACCTTC | CASSSYLTGPGYTF
15 | TRBJ1-5 | TRBV3-2 | - | - | TGTGCCAGCAGCCCACCGCCCGGGGGCGGGCAGCCCCAGCATTTT | CASSPPPGGGQPQHF
13 | TRBJ1-1 | TRBV2 | TRBD1 | - | TGTGCCAGCAGGGGGGACAGGGCGAATGAAGCTTTCTTT | CASRGDRANEAFF
18 | TRBJ2-2 | TRBV27 | TRBD2 | - | TGTGCCAGCAGTTTCAGGGGGACTAGCGGGACGTCCACCGGGGAGCTGTTTTTT | CASSFRGTSGTSTGELFF
15 | TRBJ1-5 | TRBV20-1 | TRBD1 | many | TGCAGTGCTAGAGATAGGCAGGGGGTCCCTCAGCCCCAGCATTTT | CSARDRQGVPQPQHF
15 | TRBJ2-7 | TRBV18 | TRBD2 | few | TGTGCCAGCTCACCTCTAGCGGGAGGGCAGGACGAGCAGTACTTC | CASSPLAGGQDEQYF
12 | TRBJ2-3 | TRBV29-1 | - | - | TGCAGCGTTGAAGGGGACGCAGATACGCAGTATTTT | CSVEGDADTQYF
11 | TRBJ1-2 | TRBV4-1 | - | many | TGCGCCAGCGCCGGAATATGGGGCTACACCTTC | CASAGIWGYTF
17 | TRBJ2-3 | TRBV24-1 | TRBD2 | many | TGTGCCACCAGTGATTTCAGACTAGCGGGAGAGACAGATACGCAGTATTTT | CATSDFRLAGETDTQYF
14 | TRBJ1-6 | TRBV18 | - | - | TGTGCCAGCTCACCCCGGGATTCTAATTCACCCCTCCACTTT | CASSPRDSNSPLHF
16 | TRBJ2-5 | TRBV7-9 | TRBD1 | few | TGTGCCTGGAAATCCGGGACAGGAGGTTTGGACCCAGACCAGTACTTC | CAWKSGTGGLDPDQYF
15 | TRBJ2-4 | TRBV5-5 | - | many | TGTGCCAGCAGCTTGGCCTGGGATCCCAAAAACATTCAGTACTTC | CASSLAWDPKNIQYF
15 | TRBJ2-3 | TRBV7-2 | - | - | TGTGCCAGCAGCTTATTCGAGGGCCCCACAGATACGCAGTATTTT | CASSLFEGPTDTQYF
15 | TRBJ2-3 | TRBV4-1 | - | many | TGCGCCAGCAGCCAAGTAGGTCTAGCGTCAGATACGCAGTATTTT | CASSQVGLASDTQYF
17 | TRBJ2-7 | TRBV28 | - | few | TGTGCCAGCAGCACCCGACAAGGGCCTCTCCTCTCCTACGAGCAGTACTTC | CASSTRQGPLLSYEQYF
14 | TRBJ2-1 | TRBV28 | - | many | TGTGCCAGCTGGAGCGGTCCTATCAACAATGAGCAGTTCTTC | CASWSGPINNEQFF